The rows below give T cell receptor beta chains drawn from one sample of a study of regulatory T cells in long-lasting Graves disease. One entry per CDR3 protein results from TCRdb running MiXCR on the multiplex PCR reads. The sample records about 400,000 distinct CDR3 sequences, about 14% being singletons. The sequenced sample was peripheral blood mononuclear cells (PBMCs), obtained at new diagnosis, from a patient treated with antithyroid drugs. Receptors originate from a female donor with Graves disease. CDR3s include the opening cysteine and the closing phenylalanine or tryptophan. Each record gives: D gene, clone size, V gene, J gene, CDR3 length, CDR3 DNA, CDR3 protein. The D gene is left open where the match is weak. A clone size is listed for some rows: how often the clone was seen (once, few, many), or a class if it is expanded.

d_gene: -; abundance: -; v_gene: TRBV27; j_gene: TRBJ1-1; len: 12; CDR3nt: TGTGCCAGCGGCTCGGGGGGGGCTGAAGCTTTCTTT; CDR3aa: CASGSGGAEAFF
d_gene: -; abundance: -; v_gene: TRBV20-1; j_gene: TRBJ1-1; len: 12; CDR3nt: TGCAGTGCTAGTGGTCCAATTTATGAAGCTTTCTTT; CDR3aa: CSASGPIYEAFF
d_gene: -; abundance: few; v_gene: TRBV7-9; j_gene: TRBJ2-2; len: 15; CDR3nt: TGTGCCAGCAGCTTAGACGGGGGGAACACCGGGGAGCTGTTTTTT; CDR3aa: CASSLDGGNTGELFF
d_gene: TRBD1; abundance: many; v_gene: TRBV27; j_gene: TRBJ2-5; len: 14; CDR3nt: TGTGCCAGCAGTTTGAAGGCAGGGGGAGAGACCCAGTACTTC; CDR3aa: CASSLKAGGETQYF
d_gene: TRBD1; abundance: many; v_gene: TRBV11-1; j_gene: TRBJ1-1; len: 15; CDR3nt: TGTGCCAGCACCCTCGGACAGGGGGTGGACACTGAAGCTTTCTTT; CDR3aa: CASTLGQGVDTEAFF
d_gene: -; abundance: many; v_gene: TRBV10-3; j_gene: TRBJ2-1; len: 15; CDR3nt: TGTGCCATCAGTCTCGTGCGGAGCTCCTACAATGAGCAGTTCTTC; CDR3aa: CAISLVRSSYNEQFF
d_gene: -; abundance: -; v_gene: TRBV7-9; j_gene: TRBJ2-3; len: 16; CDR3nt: TGTGCCAGCAGCCAATTACAGGGTATAAACACAGATACGCAGTATTTT; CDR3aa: CASSQLQGINTDTQYF
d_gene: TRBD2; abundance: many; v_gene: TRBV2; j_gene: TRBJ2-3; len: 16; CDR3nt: TGTGCCAGCAGCGCAGGACTAGCGGGGGAATCAGATACGCAGTATTTT; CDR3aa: CASSAGLAGESDTQYF
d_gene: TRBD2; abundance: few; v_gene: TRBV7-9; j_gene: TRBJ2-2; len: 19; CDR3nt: TGTGCCAGCAGCTCATCCGGGACTAGCGGGAGGGCGAACACCGGGGAGCTGTTTTTT; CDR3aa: CASSSSGTSGRANTGELFF
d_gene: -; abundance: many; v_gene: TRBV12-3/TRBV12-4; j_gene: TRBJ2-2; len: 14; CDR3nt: TGTGCCAGCAGGCTTGCTGCGAACACCGGGGAGCTGTTTTTT; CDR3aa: CASRLAANTGELFF
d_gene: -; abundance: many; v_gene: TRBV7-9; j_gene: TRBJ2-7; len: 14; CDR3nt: TGTGCCAGCAGCTTAGGAGCACAACCCTACGAGCAGTACTTC; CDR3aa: CASSLGAQPYEQYF
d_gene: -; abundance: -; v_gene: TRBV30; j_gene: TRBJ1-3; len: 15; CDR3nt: TGTGCCTGGAGTCCCTTACATCGCTCTGGAAACACCATATATTTT; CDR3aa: CAWSPLHRSGNTIYF
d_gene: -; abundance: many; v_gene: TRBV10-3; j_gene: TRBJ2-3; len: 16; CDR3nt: TGTGCCATCAGTGAGTCGAAGGGGAGGCCCAGAGATACGCAGTATTTT; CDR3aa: CAISESKGRPRDTQYF
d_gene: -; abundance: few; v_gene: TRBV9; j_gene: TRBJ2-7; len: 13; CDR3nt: TGTGCCAGCAGCAATGGGTTAAACTACGAGCAGTACTTC; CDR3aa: CASSNGLNYEQYF
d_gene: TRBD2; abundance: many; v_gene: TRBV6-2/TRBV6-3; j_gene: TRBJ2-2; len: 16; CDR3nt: TGTGCCAGCAGTGTCCGGCGGGAGTGGGAAACCGGGGAGCTGTTTTTT; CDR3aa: CASSVRREWETGELFF
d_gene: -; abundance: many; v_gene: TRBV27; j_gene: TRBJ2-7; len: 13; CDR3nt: TGTGCCAGCAGCTCCTGGGGGGGCGACGAGCAGTACTTC; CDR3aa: CASSSWGGDEQYF
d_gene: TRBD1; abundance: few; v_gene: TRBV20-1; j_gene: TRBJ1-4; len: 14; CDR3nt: TGCAGTGCTTCAACAGGGGGCGCAGGTGAAAAACTGTTTTTT; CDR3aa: CSASTGGAGEKLFF
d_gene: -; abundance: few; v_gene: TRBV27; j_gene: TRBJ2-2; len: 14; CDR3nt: TGTGCCAGCCGCCTTAGCATCAACACCGGGGAGCTGTTTTTT; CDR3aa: CASRLSINTGELFF
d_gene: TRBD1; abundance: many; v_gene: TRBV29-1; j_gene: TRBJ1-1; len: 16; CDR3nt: TGCAGCGTTCCCCCGGGGAGGGGGCGGTTGAACACTGAAGCTTTCTTT; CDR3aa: CSVPPGRGRLNTEAFF
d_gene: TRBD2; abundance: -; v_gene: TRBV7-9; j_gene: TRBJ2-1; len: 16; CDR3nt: TGTGCCAGCAGCTTCATGACTAGCGGGAGCACCCACATGGCGTTCTTC; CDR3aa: CASSFMTSGSTHMAFF
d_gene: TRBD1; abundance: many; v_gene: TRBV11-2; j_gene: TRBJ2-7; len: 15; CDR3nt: TGTGCCAGCAGCTTAGAGGGGACAGGCCTCTACGAGCAGTACTTC; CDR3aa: CASSLEGTGLYEQYF
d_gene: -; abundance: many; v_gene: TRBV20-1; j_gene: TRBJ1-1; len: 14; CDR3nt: TGCAGTGCTAGAGATCGTGGTGGGAGCACTGAAGCTTTCTTT; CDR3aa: CSARDRGGSTEAFF
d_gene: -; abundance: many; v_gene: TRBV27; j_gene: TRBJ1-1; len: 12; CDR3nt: TGTGCCAGCAGCTTAGGTGGAGGGGAAGCTTTCTTT; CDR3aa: CASSLGGGEAFF
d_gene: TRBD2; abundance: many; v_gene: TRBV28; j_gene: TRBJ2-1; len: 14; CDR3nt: TGTGCCAGCAGGGGCGGGAGGGCCATCGATGAGCAGTTCTTC; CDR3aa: CASRGGRAIDEQFF
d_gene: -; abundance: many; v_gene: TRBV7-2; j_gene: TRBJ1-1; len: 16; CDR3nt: TGTGCCAGCAGCTTAGATAGCGGCGGGGAAAATACTGAAGCTTTCTTT; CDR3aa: CASSLDSGGENTEAFF
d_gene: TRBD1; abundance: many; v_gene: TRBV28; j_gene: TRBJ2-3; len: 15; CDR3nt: TGTGCCAGCAGTCCGGGACAGGGGGCTTTAGATACGCAGTATTTT; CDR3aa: CASSPGQGALDTQYF
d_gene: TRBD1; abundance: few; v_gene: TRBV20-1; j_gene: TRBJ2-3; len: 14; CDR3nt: TGCAGTGCTCACAACAGGGGGCGCGAGGATACGCAGTATTTT; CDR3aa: CSAHNRGREDTQYF
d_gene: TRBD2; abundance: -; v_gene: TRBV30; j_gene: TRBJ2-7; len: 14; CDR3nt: TGTGCCTGGAGGAAAGCGGGAGGCCCCTACGAGCAGTACTTC; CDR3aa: CAWRKAGGPYEQYF
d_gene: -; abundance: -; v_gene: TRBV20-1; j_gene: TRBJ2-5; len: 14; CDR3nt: TGCAGTGCTGCGGGGACCGACACCCAAGAGACCCAGTACTTC; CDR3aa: CSAAGTDTQETQYF
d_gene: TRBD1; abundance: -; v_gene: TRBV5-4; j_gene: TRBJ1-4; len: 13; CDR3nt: TGTGCCAGCAGCTTGTGGGGACAGGAAAAACTGTTTTTT; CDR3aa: CASSLWGQEKLFF
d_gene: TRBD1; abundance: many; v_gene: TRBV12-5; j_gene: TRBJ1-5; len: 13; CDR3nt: TGTGCTAGCCAAGACAGGGCGGGACAGCCCCAGCATTTT; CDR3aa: CASQDRAGQPQHF
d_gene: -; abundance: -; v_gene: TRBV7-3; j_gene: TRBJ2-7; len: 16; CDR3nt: TGTGCCAGCAGCTTAATTCGCGCCCCGACGGCTTACGAGCAGTACTTC; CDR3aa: CASSLIRAPTAYEQYF
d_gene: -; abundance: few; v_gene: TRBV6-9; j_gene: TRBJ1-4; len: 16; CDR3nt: TGTGCCAGCAGTTACACTCAGGGCGGGAGGGATGAAAAACTGTTTTTT; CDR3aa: CASSYTQGGRDEKLFF
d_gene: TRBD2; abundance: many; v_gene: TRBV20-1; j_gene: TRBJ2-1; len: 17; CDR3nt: TGCAGTGCTAGAGATCTAAAAGGACTAGCGGGAGCAGGGGAGCAGTTCTTC; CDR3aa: CSARDLKGLAGAGEQFF
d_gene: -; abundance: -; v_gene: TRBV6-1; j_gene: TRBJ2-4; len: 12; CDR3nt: TGTGCCACCCACAGGGACGGGGACATTCAGTACTTC; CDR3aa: CATHRDGDIQYF
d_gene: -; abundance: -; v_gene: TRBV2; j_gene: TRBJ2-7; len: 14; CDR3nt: TGTGCCAGCAGTGAAGGAGAAATCTCCTACGAGCAGTACTTC; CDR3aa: CASSEGEISYEQYF
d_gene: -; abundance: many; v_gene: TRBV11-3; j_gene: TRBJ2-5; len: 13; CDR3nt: TGTGCCAGCAGCTTCAGGGTTAGAGAGACCCAGTACTTC; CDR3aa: CASSFRVRETQYF
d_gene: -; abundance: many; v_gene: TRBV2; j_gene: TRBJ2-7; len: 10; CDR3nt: TGTGCCAGCAGTGCTTTCGGCAGATACTTC; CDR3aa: CASSAFGRYF
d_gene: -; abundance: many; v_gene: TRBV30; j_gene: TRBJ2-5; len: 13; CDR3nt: TGTGCCTGGAGTGCTTATGGAGGAGAGACCCAGTACTTC; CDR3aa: CAWSAYGGETQYF
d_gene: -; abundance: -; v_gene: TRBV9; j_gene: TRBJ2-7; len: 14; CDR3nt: TGTGCCAGCAGCGAACTAACAGGGGGGGACGAGCAGTACTTC; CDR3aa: CASSELTGGDEQYF
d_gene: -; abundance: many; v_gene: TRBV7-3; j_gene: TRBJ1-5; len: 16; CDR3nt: TGTGCCAGCACCATAGTGGGGAGTTCGAGCAATCAGCCCCAGCATTTT; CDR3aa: CASTIVGSSSNQPQHF
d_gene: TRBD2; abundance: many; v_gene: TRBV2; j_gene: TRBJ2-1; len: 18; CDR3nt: TGTGCCAGCAGTGATTACGGGGGGGCTTGTTGCGACAACAATGAGCAGTTCTTC; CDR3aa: CASSDYGGACCDNNEQFF
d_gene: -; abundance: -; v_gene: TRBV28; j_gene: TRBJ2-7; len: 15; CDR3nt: TGTGCCAGCAGTTTTCGCACCCCAGGGGTGGGCGGGCAGTACTTC; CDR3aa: CASSFRTPGVGGQYF
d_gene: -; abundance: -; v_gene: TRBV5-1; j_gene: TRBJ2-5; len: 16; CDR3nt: TGTGCCAGCAGCTTGGTTGGGGCCGGGGCGGGCGAGACCCAGTACTTC; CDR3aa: CASSLVGAGAGETQYF
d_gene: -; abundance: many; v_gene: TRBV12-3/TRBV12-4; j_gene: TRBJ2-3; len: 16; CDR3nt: TGTGCCAGCAGTCACGGCAAGGGCGGGGAACCAGATACGCAGTATTTT; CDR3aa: CASSHGKGGEPDTQYF
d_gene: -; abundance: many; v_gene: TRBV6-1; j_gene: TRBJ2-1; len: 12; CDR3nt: TGTGCCAGCAGGACAGAGCCCAATGAGCAGTTCTTC; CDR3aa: CASRTEPNEQFF
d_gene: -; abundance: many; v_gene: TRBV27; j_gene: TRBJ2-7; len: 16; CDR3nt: TGTGCCAGCAGTTGGACTCGTAAGAGGGCCCGTGACGAGCAGTACTTC; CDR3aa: CASSWTRKRARDEQYF
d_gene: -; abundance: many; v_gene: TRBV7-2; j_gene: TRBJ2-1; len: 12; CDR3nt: TGTGCCAGCAGCTCCGGGGGAAGTGAGCAGTTCTTC; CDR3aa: CASSSGGSEQFF
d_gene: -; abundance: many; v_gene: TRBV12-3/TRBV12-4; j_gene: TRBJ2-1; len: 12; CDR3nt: TGTGCCAGCAGCGATACACACAATGAGCAGTTCTTC; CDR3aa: CASSDTHNEQFF
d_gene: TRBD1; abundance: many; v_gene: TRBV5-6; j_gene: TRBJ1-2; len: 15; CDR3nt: TGTGCCAGCAGCCGATTGGACAGGGAGGTCTATGGCTACACCTTC; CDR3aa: CASSRLDREVYGYTF